Reported below is one TCR beta chain. The antigen is not known. Other DNA sequences in the sample encode the same CDR3. The treatment: oral pan-JAK inhibitor, 5-10 mg twice daily. cDNA serving as the sequencing template came from extracted, reverse transcribed RNA. Data came from immunoSEQ multiplex PCR; TCRdb stores just in-frame clones and leaves some out. The data show 190,000 or so clones, 58% seen once. This specimen comes from a study of CD8+ T cells in alopecia areata. The wider study: Patients received oral tofacitinib, 5 to 10 mg twice daily, for moderate-to-severe alopecia areata. The protocol delivered tofacitinib for 6 to 18 months, then withdrew it for 6 months.

The CDR3 length is 14 residues. V lost 5 bases, J lost 0 bases, and 10 bases lay in between. Germline CDR1 is GTSNPN and CDR2 is SVGIG (reference sequence). General study results and limits: In scalp samples, resident alphabeta T cells of normal skin are also sequenced. While tofacitinib was given, many expanded lesional clones persisted in scalp and blood.

The sample was CD8+ T cells sorted from blood, taken at week 24, from a patient treated with tofacitinib. The chain uses TRBV30 and TRBJ2-2; D is possibly TRBD1 or TRBD2 (5 bases each). The TCR was taken from a human donor with alopecia areata. CDR3 in DNA: TGTGCCTGGTCCGGGACCCCGAACACCGGGGAGCTGTTTTTT. Its translation: CAWSGTPNTGELFF.